A single TCR beta chain is shown here with its context. Its target is not known. The V gene's germline CDR1 is LNHDA and CDR2 SQIVND (reference sequence). V lost 3 bases, J lost 4 bases, and 13 bases lay in between. The CDR3 consists of 15 residues. The method was immunoSEQ multiplex PCR; TCRdb's version includes in-frame clones alone and lacks a portion of them. Across about 140,000 clones, the top ten clones capture over 2% of the sample. The data originate from a study of T cell responses to AZD1222 COVID-19 vaccine. The study, taken as a whole, reports: Targets within unmutated variant regions were reportedly found for nearly half of spike-specific TCRs. Spike-specific TCR breadth and depth grew following two AZD1222 doses.

The chain is built from TRBV19 and TRBJ1-5; possibly TRBD1 for D (5 bases). The clonotype comes from an adult in good health. Material: peripheral blood. CDR3 in DNA: TGTGCCAGTAGTATGGCCGGGGCCGAAAATCAGCCCCAGCATTTT. This gives the protein CASSMAGAENQPQHF.